This T cell receptor beta chain is from a study of blood T cell repertoires in COVID-19. Overall study: The United States, Italy and Spain were the sources of the acute and convalescent COVID-19 samples.

V dropped 7 bases and J dropped 6 bases, with 12 bases sitting between them. This CDR3 has 13 residues. Profiled with immunoSEQ multiplex PCR; TCRdb holds only in-frame clones, not every one. The sample holds roughly 250,000 clones, 75% to 85% seen once. The sample holds one count of this clone. Sequencing input: peripheral blood. The rearrangement uses TRBV12-3 or TRBV12-4 and TRBJ2-2; tentatively, D is TRBD2 (5 bases). The TCR comes from a woman aged 60-75 years with active or convalescent COVID-19. In nucleotides, the CDR3 is TGTGCCAGCAACGGAGGCACCCCCGGGGAGCTGTTTTTT. It yields the protein CASNGGTPGELFF.